One T cell receptor (beta chain) is described in this entry. A single record per CDR3 protein comes from TCRdb applying MiXCR to the 5' RACE reads. The repertoire has about 240,000 distinct CDR3 sequences, 7.5% of them found once; the top ten carry under 6.5%. This sample is drawn from a study of identical twins. These same data were also listed under a study on yellow fever vaccine responses in identical twins.

The specimen was CD8+ T cells sorted from blood. This clonotype originated in a woman between 18 and 30 years old in good health.

CDR3 amino acids: CASSLSTGVETQYF. The CDR3 coding sequence is TGTGCCAGCAGTTTATCTACAGGGGTGGAGACCCAGTACTTC. V is TRBV27 and J is TRBJ2-5; 7 bases line up with TRBD1. Germline V gene sequence: CDR1 MNHEY, CDR2 SMNVEV (reference sequence). The J segment lost 5 bases and the V segment lost 0 bases, leaving 3 bases of the junction unmatched. The CDR3 has 14 residues.